The entry below gives a single TCR beta chain sequence along with its context. Its antigen is currently unknown. This CDR3 is also generated by other DNA sequences in the sample. Original processing methods: Because ImmunoSEQ provided only junction sequences with no quality scores, the filtering differed. Assay: immunoSEQ multiplex PCR; the TCRdb copy retains only in-frame clones and omits some. That table supplies the V and J calls and clone size; D and trimming were determined from the DNA. The sample lists 2 million to 2.5 million clones; roughly 95% were seen once. These data belong to a study of shared clonotypes between healthy human individuals. Overall study findings and caveats: Shared clonotypes: about 5.3% naive CD4, roughly 4% naive CD8, less than 2.5% memory CD4, more than 0.3% memory CD8. What naive subsets generally showed was a larger estimated richness than memory subsets showed.

Donors were healthy HIV-negative adults without recently reported acute infections or vaccinations. Germline CDR1 SNHLY, CDR2 FYNNEI. J was trimmed by 0 bases and V by 9 bases; bases with no gene match: 4. This CDR3 is 13 amino acids long. This clonotype originated in a man younger than 35 in good health. The V and J genes are TRBV2 and TRBJ1-1; 7 bases are a match to TRBD1. The sample consisted of naive CD4+ T cells sorted from blood. Indicated subset: CD45RA+ positively selected. CDR3 sequence (DNA): TGTGCCAGTGGGGGACAGATGAACACTGAAGCTTTCTTT. This codes for CASGGQMNTEAFF.